These 10 T cell receptor beta chains share one sample of origin, sequenced in a study of cytomegalovirus exposure and HLA in healthy donors. PCR was performed using 60 Vbeta and 13 Jbeta primers. Generated by immunoSEQ multiplex PCR, the TCRdb table keeps only in-frame clones and is missing some. The sample lists some 170,000 clones, 80% to 90% occurring once. The sequencing sample was made of PBMCs. Receptor source: a woman in her twenties or thirties in good health and CMV-seropositive.

The chain joins TRBV7-8 to TRBJ2-5; D remains unclear. V shed 4 bases and J shed 5 bases, with 17 bases lying between them. Germline V gene data show CDR1 as SGHVS and CDR2 as FQNEAQ. The CDR3 is 15 residues long. The CDR3 region is CASSYRLNRPETQYF. CDR3 nucleotide sequence: TGTGCCAGCAGCTACCGACTCAATCGGCCGGAGACCCAGTACTTC. Full variable domain (rest looked up from reference TRBV7-8 and TRBJ2-5): GAGVSQSPRYKVAKRGQDVALRCDPISGHVSLFWYQQALGQGPEFLTYFQNEAQLDKSGLPSDRFFAERPEGSVSTLKIQRTQQEDSAVYLCASSYRLNRPETQYFGPGTRLLVL.

The J gene is TRBJ2-7, the V gene TRBV9, with D possibly being TRBD1 (6 bases). Germline CDR1 reads SGDLS; CDR2 reads YYNGEE. There are 16 residues in the CDR3. Trimming cost V 4 bases and J 2 bases, with 19 bases left between them. The CDR3 here is CASSPHQGGEAYEQYF. In DNA, the CDR3 is TGTGCCAGCAGCCCCCATCAAGGGGGAGAGGCCTACGAGCAGTACTTC.

The V gene is TRBV5-1, the J gene TRBJ2-7, with 9 bases matching TRBD2. TRBJ2-5 matches the DNA end more closely, so the J call is doubtful. Looked up from germline, CDR1 is SGHRS and CDR2 is YFSETQ. The CDR3 spans 16 residues. The CDR3 sequence: CASSSIPTSGQETQYF. The CDR3 DNA follows: TGCGCCAGCAGCTCTATCCCGACTAGCGGACAAGAGACCCAGTACTTC.

CDR3 protein: CASARTGTGGYTF. DNA of the CDR3: TGTGCCAGCGCAAGAACGGGAACTGGTGGCTACACCTTC. The rearrangement joins TRBV6-1 to TRBJ1-2; D remains ambiguous. CDR1 is MNHNS and CDR2 is SASEGT in the germline V gene. The CDR3 covers 13 residues. V was trimmed by 8 bases and J by 7 bases, leaving 17 bases between them.

This chain joins TRBV2 and TRBJ2-1; tentative D call: TRBD1 (7 bases). Germline V gene data show CDR1 as SNHLY and CDR2 as FYNNEI. The CDR3 is made up of 16 amino acids. The V gene lost 0 bases and the J gene lost 8 bases, with 17 bases spanning the gap. CDR3 DNA sequence: TGTGCCAGCAGTGAAGCGCGGGACAGTCTCATCGATGAGCAGTTCTTC. It specifies CASSEARDSLIDEQFF.

The chain has TRBV29-1 and TRBJ1-2; D is undetermined. The V gene lost 6 bases and the J gene lost 7 bases, with 12 bases spanning the gap. Germline V gene lookup returns CDR1 SQVTM and CDR2 ANQGSEA. The CDR3 extends over 11 amino acids. The CDR3 sequence is CSVPLVLGYTF. The CDR3 DNA follows: TGCAGCGTCCCGTTAGTGCTTGGCTACACCTTC.

The chain uses TRBV7-9 and TRBJ1-1, with 10 bases that match TRBD1. After removal of 5 bases from V and 7 bases from J, the junction contained 7 bases not matched to a gene. CDR1 is SEHNR and CDR2 is FQNEAQ in the germline V gene (reference sequence). This CDR3 spans 14 amino acids. The CDR3 DNA sequence: TGTGCCAGCAGCAAAACCGGGACAGGGGATGAAGCTTTCTTT. Its translation is CASSKTGTGDEAFF.

This clone was recorded a few times. CDR3 loop: CASSQKTGLNTEAFF. The CDR3, as DNA: TGCGCCAGCAGCCAGAAAACAGGACTGAACACTGAAGCTTTCTTT. The chain has TRBV4-1 and TRBJ1-1; tentative D call: TRBD1 (5 bases). The CDR3 runs to 15 residues. Germline V gene sequence: CDR1 MGHRA, CDR2 YSYEKL. V lost 3 bases and J 0 bases, leaving 11 bases between the germline ends.

The gene calls are TRBV5-4 and TRBJ1-2, with D perhaps TRBD1 (6 bases). CDR1 and CDR2 (germline): SGHNT, YYREEE (reference sequence). Trimming took 0 bases from V and 6 from J, leaving 12 bases between them. The CDR3 spans 14 residues. The CDR3 sequence: CASSLDGTKDGYTF. The CDR3 DNA follows: TGTGCCAGCAGCTTGGACGGGACAAAGGATGGCTACACCTTC.

This chain links TRBV5-4 with TRBJ1-2; 9 nucleotides line up with TRBD1. The CDR3 sequence is 14 residues long. V was clipped by 4 bases and J by 4 bases; unmatched bases: 5. Germline lookup yields CDR1 SGHNT and CDR2 YYREEE (reference sequence). The CDR3 reads CASSTLTGGYGYTF. The CDR3 DNA reads as TGTGCCAGCAGCACACTGACAGGGGGCTATGGCTACACCTTC.